Listed below are T cell receptor beta chains from one sample, sequenced in a study of blood T cells in healthy people across ages. Via MiXCR, TCRdb re-called the 5' RACE reads, giving one row per CDR3 protein. The sample consists of 700,000 or so distinct CDR3 sequences, 40% to 45% of them appearing once. The specimen sequenced was blood. The receptors originated from a man older than 75 in good health. The conserved cysteine and the conserved F or W are not part of the CDR3 here. Each record gives: J gene, V gene, CDR3 protein.

J: TRBJ2-7
V: TRBV20-1
CDR3: SARGSGRAFGEQY

J: TRBJ1-2
V: TRBV6-1
CDR3: ASSELGGRNYGYT

J: TRBJ2-1
V: TRBV28
CDR3: ASSLRKETQF

J: TRBJ1-1
V: TRBV5-1
CDR3: ASSWDTNTEAF

J: TRBJ2-1
V: TRBV20-1
CDR3: SAFPSGRAGMNEQF

J: TRBJ2-1
V: TRBV6-1
CDR3: ASRTGTSVNNEQF

J: TRBJ2-7
V: TRBV27
CDR3: ASSLSAGRAYEQY

J: TRBJ2-7
V: TRBV18
CDR3: ASSPFGTGGSYEQY

J: TRBJ2-7
V: TRBV9
CDR3: ASSVQGISSYEQY

J: TRBJ1-5
V: TRBV6-2/TRBV6-3
CDR3: ASRTDPVAQPQH

J: TRBJ1-2
V: TRBV4-1
CDR3: ASSLRQLNTAYGYT

J: TRBJ2-1
V: TRBV28
CDR3: ASRDPSGGTYNEQF

J: TRBJ2-7
V: TRBV10-3
CDR3: AISETGRYEQY

J: TRBJ2-7
V: TRBV15
CDR3: ATSSSSGRKSYEQY

J: TRBJ2-1
V: TRBV7-2
CDR3: ASSFDTYNEQF

J: TRBJ2-5
V: TRBV20-1
CDR3: SAHLQETQY

J: TRBJ2-1
V: TRBV28
CDR3: ASSSGLAAYNEQF

J: TRBJ1-5
V: TRBV2
CDR3: ASRRQGGHQPQH

J: TRBJ1-2
V: TRBV29-1
CDR3: SVLLGTGGSGNYGYT

J: TRBJ2-5
V: TRBV29-1
CDR3: SVETGTGLETQY

J: TRBJ1-4
V: TRBV7-2
CDR3: ASSYRNEKLL

J: TRBJ1-6
V: TRBV6-6
CDR3: ASRPQGAGLPLH

J: TRBJ2-2
V: TRBV4-3
CDR3: ASSRLIGGGQTGELF

J: TRBJ2-1
V: TRBV5-1
CDR3: ASSHTLAGRDNEQF

J: TRBJ2-1
V: TRBV7-8
CDR3: ASSPLTGIGNEQF

J: TRBJ2-3
V: TRBV30
CDR3: AWSVPATGGGAGTDTQY

J: TRBJ1-2
V: TRBV20-1
CDR3: SARQGREDGYT

J: TRBJ2-3
V: TRBV6-5
CDR3: ASSYPLQY

J: TRBJ2-5
V: TRBV28
CDR3: ASSLRGTPLYNGQY

J: TRBJ2-1
V: TRBV7-9
CDR3: ASTIGANSYNEQF

J: TRBJ1-2
V: TRBV5-5
CDR3: ASETDLNYGYT

J: TRBJ2-7
V: TRBV6-2/TRBV6-3
CDR3: ASSSGLGVRNEQY

J: TRBJ2-7
V: TRBV15
CDR3: ATSRDHLRGDRPYEQY

J: TRBJ2-1
V: TRBV6-2/TRBV6-3
CDR3: ASSSTLEQF

J: TRBJ2-5
V: TRBV7-6
CDR3: ASSSEETQY

J: TRBJ2-1
V: TRBV6-2/TRBV6-3
CDR3: ASSSSGGEYNEQF

J: TRBJ2-7
V: TRBV4-2
CDR3: ASSQDGSSSYEQY

J: TRBJ2-5
V: TRBV6-2/TRBV6-3
CDR3: ASSVGLYGQY

J: TRBJ1-2
V: TRBV12-3/TRBV12-4
CDR3: ASKQGPLGGYT

J: TRBJ2-5
V: TRBV7-9
CDR3: ASSLAQFGRETQY

J: TRBJ2-7
V: TRBV15
CDR3: ATSPGAGGPYEQY

J: TRBJ2-3
V: TRBV3-1
CDR3: ASSQLAGARQY

J: TRBJ2-5
V: TRBV6-2/TRBV6-3
CDR3: AGQKQGTHGQY

J: TRBJ2-3
V: TRBV3-1
CDR3: ASSPTGLAGGPDTQY

J: TRBJ2-5
V: TRBV5-1
CDR3: ASSLVGLVQETQY

J: TRBJ2-6
V: TRBV20-1
CDR3: SARDGGALSGANVLT

J: TRBJ1-5
V: TRBV7-9
CDR3: ASSLTGDINQPQH

J: TRBJ2-7
V: TRBV27
CDR3: ASIPTGGGISYEQY

J: TRBJ2-1
V: TRBV6-2/TRBV6-3
CDR3: ASSYSAWQF

J: .
V: TRBV12-3/TRBV12-4
CDR3: ASSSQGSYYEQY

J: TRBJ2-3
V: TRBV25-1
CDR3: ASSGVPGLAGRNTDTQY

J: TRBJ1-2
V: TRBV4-1
CDR3: ASSQDLRVDYGYT

J: TRBJ2-1
V: TRBV5-1
CDR3: ASSLDTGQAYNEQF

J: TRBJ2-7
V: TRBV12-3/TRBV12-4
CDR3: ASLAGGLPPYEQY

J: TRBJ2-1
V: TRBV30
CDR3: AWIRQGINEQF

J: TRBJ2-3
V: TRBV7-2
CDR3: ASSPLSGGAWADTQY

J: TRBJ2-1
V: TRBV12-3/TRBV12-4
CDR3: ASSLKGGGYNEQF

J: TRBJ2-7
V: TRBV12-3/TRBV12-4
CDR3: ASTYQDRGYEQY

J: TRBJ2-5
V: TRBV5-6
CDR3: ASSLKGNDWETQY